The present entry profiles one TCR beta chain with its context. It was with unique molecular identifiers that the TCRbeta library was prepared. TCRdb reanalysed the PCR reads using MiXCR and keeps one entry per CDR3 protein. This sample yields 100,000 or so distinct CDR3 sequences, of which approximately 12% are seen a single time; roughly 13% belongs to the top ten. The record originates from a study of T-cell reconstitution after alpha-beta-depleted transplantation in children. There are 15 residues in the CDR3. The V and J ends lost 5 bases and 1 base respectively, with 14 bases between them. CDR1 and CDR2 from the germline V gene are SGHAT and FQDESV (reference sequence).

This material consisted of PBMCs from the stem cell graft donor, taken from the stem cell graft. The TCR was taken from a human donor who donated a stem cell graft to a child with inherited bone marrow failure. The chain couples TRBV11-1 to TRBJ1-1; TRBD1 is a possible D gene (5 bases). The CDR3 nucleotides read TGTGCCAGCAGCCCCTTCGTGACAGCGAACACTGAAGCTTTCTTT. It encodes CASSPFVTANTEAFF.